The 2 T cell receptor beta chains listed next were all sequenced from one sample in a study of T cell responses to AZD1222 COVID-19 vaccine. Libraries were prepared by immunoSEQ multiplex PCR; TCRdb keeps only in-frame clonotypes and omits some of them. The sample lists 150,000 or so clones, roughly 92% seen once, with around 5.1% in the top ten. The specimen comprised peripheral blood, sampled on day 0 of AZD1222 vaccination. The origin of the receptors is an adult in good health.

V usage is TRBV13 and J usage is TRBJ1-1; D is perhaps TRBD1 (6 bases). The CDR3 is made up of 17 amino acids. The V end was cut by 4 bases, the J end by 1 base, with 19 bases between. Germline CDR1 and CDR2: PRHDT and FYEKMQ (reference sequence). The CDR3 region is CASSSTGFRLRNTEAFF. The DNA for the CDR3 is TGTGCCAGCAGCTCAACAGGGTTCAGGCTCCGGAACACTGAAGCTTTCTTT.

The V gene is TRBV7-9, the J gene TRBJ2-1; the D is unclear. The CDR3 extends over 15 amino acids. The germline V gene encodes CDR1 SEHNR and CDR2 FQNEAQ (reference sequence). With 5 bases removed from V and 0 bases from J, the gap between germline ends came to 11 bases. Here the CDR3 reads CASSVTQSSYNEQFF. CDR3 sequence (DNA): TGTGCCAGCAGCGTAACCCAGAGCTCCTACAATGAGCAGTTCTTC.